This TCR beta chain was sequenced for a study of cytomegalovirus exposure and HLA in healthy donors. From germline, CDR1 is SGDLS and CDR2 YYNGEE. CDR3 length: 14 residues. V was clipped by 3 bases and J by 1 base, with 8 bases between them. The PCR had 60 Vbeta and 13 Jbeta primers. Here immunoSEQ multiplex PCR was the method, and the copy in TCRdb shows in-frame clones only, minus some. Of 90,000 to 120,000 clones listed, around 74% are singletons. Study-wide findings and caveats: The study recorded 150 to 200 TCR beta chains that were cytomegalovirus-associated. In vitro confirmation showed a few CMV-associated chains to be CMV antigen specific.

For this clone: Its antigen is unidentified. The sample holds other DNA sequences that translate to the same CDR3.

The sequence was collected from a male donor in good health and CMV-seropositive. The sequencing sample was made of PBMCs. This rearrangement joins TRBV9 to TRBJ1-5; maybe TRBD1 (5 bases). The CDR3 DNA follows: TGTGCCAGCAGCGGTCAGGGAAGCAATCAGCCCCAGCATTTT. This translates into CASSGQGSNQPQHF.